The clone carrying this TCR beta chain was counted ten times or more. This record belongs to a study of neurological immune-mediated disorders. TCRdb recomputed calls from the 5' RACE reads with MiXCR, one row per CDR3 protein. The table records 40,000 to 45,000 distinct CDR3 sequences, 6% to 7% of them present only once. This CDR3 has 17 amino acids. Germline V CDR1 and CDR2: DFQATT, SNEGSKA (reference sequence). With 0 bases removed from V and 0 bases from J, the gap between germline ends came to 14 bases. The gene calls are TRBV20-1 and TRBJ2-2; the D gene is possibly TRBD1 (5 bases). The sequencing sample was made of CD4+ T cells from blood. The clonotype was recovered from a woman aged 35 to 49 in good health. Here the CDR3 DNA reads TGCAGTGCTAGAGAAAGGGGCAGACCATCGAACACCGGGGAGCTGTTTTTT. It yields the protein CSARERGRPSNTGELFF.